The 24 T cell receptor beta chains below all came from one sample that was sequenced in a study of blood T cell repertoires in COVID-19. Sequenced by immunoSEQ multiplex PCR; TCRdb stores in-frame clones only, minus some. The data contain around 130,000 clones, approximately 84% of them singletons. Source material: peripheral blood. These receptors were taken from a woman aged 50 to 60 who had recovered from COVID-19.

The V call is TRBV2, the J call TRBJ2-3; D not certain. Trimming shortened V by 2 bases and J by 7 bases, and 4 bases separated the two germline ends. The CDR3 loop spans 11 amino acids. Looked up from germline, CDR1 is SNHLY and CDR2 is FYNNEI. The CDR3 sequence: CASSETNTQYF. DNA for the CDR3: TGTGCCAGCAGTGAAACTAATACGCAGTATTTT.

The V and J genes are TRBV11-3 and TRBJ2-1, with D maybe TRBD2 (5 bases). There are 13 residues in the CDR3. V lost 2 bases and J 6 bases, leaving 8 bases between the germline ends. Germline V lookup: CDR1 SGHNT, CDR2 YENEEA. CDR3 nucleotides: TGTGCCAGCAGCTTACTAGCAGGCAATGAGCAGTTCTTC. Its protein product is CASSLLAGNEQFF.

In DNA, the CDR3 is TGTGCCAGCTCACCTCCCGGACTAGCGGGAGGAAGGAATGAGCAGTTCTTC. Translated: CASSPPGLAGGRNEQFF. This chain uses TRBV18 with TRBJ2-1; 14 positions agree with TRBD2. The CDR3 covers 17 residues. Germline V lookup: CDR1 KGHSH, CDR2 LQKENI. With V trimmed by 3 bases and J by 7 bases, 8 bases remained unmatched.

V and J are TRBV11-2 and TRBJ2-3; the match to TRBD2 covers 8 bases. Germline CDR1 and CDR2: SGHAT and FQNNGV. Trimming cost V 1 base and J 4 bases; bases outside gene matches: 7. This CDR3 is built from 16 residues. In nucleotides, the CDR3 is TGTGCCAGCAGCTTAGGAGATAGCGGGAACTCAGATACGCAGTATTTT. Residues: CASSLGDSGNSDTQYF.

J is TRBJ2-3 and V is TRBV4-1; D perhaps matches TRBD2 (6 bases). The V and J ends lost 4 bases and 10 bases respectively, with 21 bases between them. The CDR3 runs 15 residues. Germline V gives CDR1 MGHRA, CDR2 YSYEKL. In nucleotides, the CDR3 is TGCGCCAGCAGCCGCGGCGGGGAGCCCGCCGAGGCGCAGTATTTT. Its translation: CASSRGGEPAEAQYF.

The chain recombines TRBV27 with TRBJ2-5; 9 bases are a match to TRBD2. CDR3 length: 16 amino acids. CDR1 MNHEY and CDR2 SMNVEV come from the germline V gene (reference sequence). V was clipped by 6 bases and J by 3 bases; unmatched bases: 11. CDR3 region: CASSRLTSGPKETQYF. In DNA form, the CDR3 reads TGTGCCAGCAGCCGACTGACTAGCGGACCTAAAGAGACCCAGTACTTC.

This chain uses TRBV5-1 with TRBJ1-1; 8 bases are shared with TRBD1. Looked up from germline, CDR1 is SGHRS and CDR2 is YFSETQ. This CDR3 comprises 16 residues. J gave up 1 base and V 4 bases, and 9 bases lay outside the gene matches. CDR3 sequence (DNA): TGCGCCAGCAGCGTTACAGGGGGGTATTCGAACACTGAAGCTTTCTTT. Translated: CASSVTGGYSNTEAFF. Together with reference TRBV5-1 and TRBJ1-1, the CDR3 gives the full variable domain: KAGVTQTPRYLIKTRGQQVTLSCSPISGHRSVSWYQQTPGQGLQFLFEYFSETQRNKGNFPGRFSGRQFSNSRSEMNVSTLELGDSALYLCASSVTGGYSNTEAFFGQGTRLTVV.

This sequence joins TRBV10-3 and TRBJ2-3; tentatively, D is TRBD2 (6 bases). The V gene lost 6 bases and the J gene lost 3 bases, with 13 bases spanning the gap. Per germline, CDR1 ENHRY and CDR2 SYGVKD. This CDR3 has 14 residues. The CDR3 DNA is TGTGCCATCAGGGCCCTGGGGGGTACAGATACGCAGTATTTT. Its protein product is CAIRALGGTDTQYF.

This rearrangement joins TRBV7-9 to TRBJ2-7; TRBD1 matches at 10 bases. Germline V gene data show CDR1 as SEHNR and CDR2 as FQNEAQ (reference sequence). The CDR3 covers 18 residues. V shed 5 bases, J shed 4 bases, and the junction held 17 bases outside the gene matches. The DNA of the CDR3 is TGTGCCAGCAGCCCCCCCTCCTGGGACAGGGGAGTCGGATACGAGCAGTACTTC. It is translated as CASSPPSWDRGVGYEQYF.

The chain couples TRBV30 to TRBJ2-7; 8 bases are shared with TRBD1. V shed 0 bases and J 2 bases; nucleotides not matched to a gene: 12. In germline, CDR1 is GTSNPN, CDR2 SVGIG (reference sequence). This CDR3 is built from 17 residues. As DNA, the CDR3 is TGTGCCTGGAGTGTAGGTTATGGCAGGGGGCGCCCCTACGAGCAGTACTTC. It translates to CAWSVGYGRGRPYEQYF.

The J gene is TRBJ1-5, the V gene TRBV18, with D possibly TRBD1 on 5 matching bases. The CDR3 runs to 15 residues. Germline CDR1 reads KGHSH; CDR2 reads LQKENI. V was clipped by 1 base and J by 6 bases, with 13 bases between them. CDR3 loop: CASSPLLGGGQPQHF. In DNA form, the CDR3 reads TGTGCCAGCTCACCACTTCTCGGGGGAGGTCAGCCCCAGCATTTT.

The chain uses TRBV28 and TRBJ1-6; TRBD1 might be the D (6 bases). The CDR3 is made up of 15 amino acids. Trimming stripped 8 bases from V and 5 bases from J, with 16 bases between. Germline CDR1 reads MDHEN; CDR2 reads SYDVKM. CDR3 amino acids: CASGSTGRNNSPLHF. The CDR3 DNA is TGTGCCAGCGGATCGACAGGAAGAAATAATTCACCCCTCCACTTT.

V is TRBV2 and J is TRBJ2-5, with 7 bases lining up with TRBD2. CDR3 length: 15 amino acids. Germline CDR1 SNHLY, CDR2 FYNNEI. The ends lost 6 bases at V and 1 base at J; junction bases unmatched: 8. CDR3 residues: CASSRGTNGQETQYF. The DNA of the CDR3 is TGTGCCAGCAGCCGGGGGACTAACGGCCAAGAGACCCAGTACTTC.

This clone was recorded once. The chain recombines TRBV2 with TRBJ1-6; D is uncertain. This CDR3 contains 15 residues. The germline gives CDR1 SNHLY, CDR2 FYNNEI. Trimming removed 1 base from V and 9 bases from J, with 13 bases in between. The CDR3 region is CASSEGGSPSSPLHF. CDR3 nucleotides: TGTGCCAGCAGTGAAGGTGGGAGCCCTAGTTCACCCCTCCACTTT. Full variable domain (missing parts from reference TRBV2 and TRBJ1-6): EPEVTQTPSHQVTQMGQEVILRCVPISNHLYFYWYRQILGQKVEFLVSFYNNEISEKSEIFDDQFSVERPDGSNFTLKIRSTKLEDSAMYFCASSEGGSPSSPLHFGNGTRLTVT.

The V call is TRBV9, the J call TRBJ2-2; 9 bases align to TRBD2. The CDR3 has 16 amino acids. Per the germline V gene, CDR1 is SGDLS and CDR2 is YYNGEE. The ends lost 0 bases at V and 5 bases at J; junction bases unmatched: 5. The CDR3 sequence is CASSVDPSGVTGELFF. DNA for the CDR3: TGTGCCAGCAGCGTAGATCCTAGCGGGGTAACCGGGGAGCTGTTTTTT.

This chain connects TRBV7-2 to TRBJ2-3; unclear D gene. This CDR3 comprises 12 residues. Trimming removed 5 bases from V and 2 bases from J, with 5 bases in between. Looked up from germline, CDR1 is SGHTA and CDR2 is FQGNSA. CDR3 loop: CASSLITDTQYF. In DNA, the CDR3 is TGTGCCAGCAGCCTTATCACAGATACGCAGTATTTT.

The chain combines TRBV3-1 (or the pseudogene TRBV3-2) with TRBJ1-2; tentative D call: TRBD1 (5 bases). V gave up 1 base and J gave up 14 bases, with 14 bases separating them. Looked up from germline, CDR1 is LGHDT and CDR2 is YNNKEL (reference sequence). CDR3 length: 12 residues. CDR3 nucleotide sequence: TGTGCCAGCAGCCAAGGGGCCGGACAAAGGACCTTC. Its protein product is CASSQGAGQRTF.

The chain uses TRBV27 and TRBJ1-2; possible D gene TRBD1, 6 bases. The CDR3 consists of 17 residues. Trimming shortened V by 4 bases and J by 0 bases, and 18 bases separated the two germline ends. Germline lookup yields CDR1 MNHEY and CDR2 SMNVEV (reference sequence). CDR3 coding DNA: TGTGCCAGCAGTTATGGGGGGGCAAATTTTGCTAACTATGGCTACACCTTC. Protein product: CASSYGGANFANYGYTF.

The chain employs TRBV9 and TRBJ2-2; D is undetermined. There are 12 residues in the CDR3. From germline, CDR1 is SGDLS and CDR2 YYNGEE. V lost 3 bases to trimming and J lost 6 bases, with 6 bases between them. CDR3 bases: TGTGCCAGCAGCGCCGAGGCCGGGGAGCTGTTTTTT. Translated, it gives CASSAEAGELFF.

The V call is TRBV5-6, the J call TRBJ2-1; TRBD2 agrees at 7 bases. There are 15 residues in the CDR3. In germline, CDR1 is SGHDT, CDR2 YYEEEE. J was trimmed by 0 bases and V by 4 bases; bases with no gene match: 4. CDR3 in amino acids: CASSAGTNSYNEQFF. The CDR3 region has the DNA TGTGCCAGCAGCGCCGGGACTAACTCCTACAATGAGCAGTTCTTC. The variable domain in full, completed from reference TRBV5-6 and TRBJ2-1, reads DAGVTQSPTHLIKTRGQQVTLRCSPKSGHDTVSWYQQALGQGPQFIFQYYEEEERQRGNFPDRFSGHQFPNYSSELNVNALLLGDSALYLCASSAGTNSYNEQFFGPGTRLTVL.

This sequence joins TRBV9 and TRBJ2-7; 12 nucleotides line up with TRBD1. The CDR3 is 14 residues long. Looked up from germline, CDR1 is SGDLS and CDR2 is YYNGEE. V lost 3 bases, J lost 6 bases, and 4 bases stayed unmatched. CDR3: CASSAGQGASEQYF. In DNA form, the CDR3 reads TGTGCCAGCAGCGCGGGACAGGGGGCATCCGAGCAGTACTTC.

This rearrangement joins TRBV11-2 to TRBJ2-7; TRBD2 matches at 10 bases. The germline gives CDR1 SGHAT, CDR2 FQNNGV. This CDR3 is built from 15 residues. V trimming: 5 bases; J trimming: 7 bases; junction bases outside the gene matches: 11. CDR3 protein: CASSRGLLAGSEQYF. The CDR3, as DNA: TGTGCCAGCAGCCGCGGCCTACTAGCGGGATCTGAGCAGTACTTC.

V gene TRBV7-2 combines with J gene TRBJ2-1; D is ambiguous. CDR1 and CDR2 from the germline V gene are SGHTA and FQGNSA. This CDR3 contains 18 residues. V lost 4 bases, J lost 5 bases, and 24 bases lay in between. The CDR3 protein is CASSWSRLHSSLNNEQFF. In DNA form, the CDR3 reads TGTGCCAGCAGCTGGTCCCGACTCCACTCCTCACTAAACAATGAGCAGTTCTTC.

The gene calls are TRBV2 and TRBJ1-1, with D maybe TRBD1 (6 bases). V shed 2 bases and J shed 5 bases, with 12 bases lying between them. Germline-derived CDR1 and CDR2 are SNHLY and FYNNEI. The CDR3 consists of 14 residues. The CDR3 nucleotides are TGTGCCAGCAGTGAACAGGGACATACGACTGAAGCTTTCTTT. It specifies CASSEQGHTTEAFF.